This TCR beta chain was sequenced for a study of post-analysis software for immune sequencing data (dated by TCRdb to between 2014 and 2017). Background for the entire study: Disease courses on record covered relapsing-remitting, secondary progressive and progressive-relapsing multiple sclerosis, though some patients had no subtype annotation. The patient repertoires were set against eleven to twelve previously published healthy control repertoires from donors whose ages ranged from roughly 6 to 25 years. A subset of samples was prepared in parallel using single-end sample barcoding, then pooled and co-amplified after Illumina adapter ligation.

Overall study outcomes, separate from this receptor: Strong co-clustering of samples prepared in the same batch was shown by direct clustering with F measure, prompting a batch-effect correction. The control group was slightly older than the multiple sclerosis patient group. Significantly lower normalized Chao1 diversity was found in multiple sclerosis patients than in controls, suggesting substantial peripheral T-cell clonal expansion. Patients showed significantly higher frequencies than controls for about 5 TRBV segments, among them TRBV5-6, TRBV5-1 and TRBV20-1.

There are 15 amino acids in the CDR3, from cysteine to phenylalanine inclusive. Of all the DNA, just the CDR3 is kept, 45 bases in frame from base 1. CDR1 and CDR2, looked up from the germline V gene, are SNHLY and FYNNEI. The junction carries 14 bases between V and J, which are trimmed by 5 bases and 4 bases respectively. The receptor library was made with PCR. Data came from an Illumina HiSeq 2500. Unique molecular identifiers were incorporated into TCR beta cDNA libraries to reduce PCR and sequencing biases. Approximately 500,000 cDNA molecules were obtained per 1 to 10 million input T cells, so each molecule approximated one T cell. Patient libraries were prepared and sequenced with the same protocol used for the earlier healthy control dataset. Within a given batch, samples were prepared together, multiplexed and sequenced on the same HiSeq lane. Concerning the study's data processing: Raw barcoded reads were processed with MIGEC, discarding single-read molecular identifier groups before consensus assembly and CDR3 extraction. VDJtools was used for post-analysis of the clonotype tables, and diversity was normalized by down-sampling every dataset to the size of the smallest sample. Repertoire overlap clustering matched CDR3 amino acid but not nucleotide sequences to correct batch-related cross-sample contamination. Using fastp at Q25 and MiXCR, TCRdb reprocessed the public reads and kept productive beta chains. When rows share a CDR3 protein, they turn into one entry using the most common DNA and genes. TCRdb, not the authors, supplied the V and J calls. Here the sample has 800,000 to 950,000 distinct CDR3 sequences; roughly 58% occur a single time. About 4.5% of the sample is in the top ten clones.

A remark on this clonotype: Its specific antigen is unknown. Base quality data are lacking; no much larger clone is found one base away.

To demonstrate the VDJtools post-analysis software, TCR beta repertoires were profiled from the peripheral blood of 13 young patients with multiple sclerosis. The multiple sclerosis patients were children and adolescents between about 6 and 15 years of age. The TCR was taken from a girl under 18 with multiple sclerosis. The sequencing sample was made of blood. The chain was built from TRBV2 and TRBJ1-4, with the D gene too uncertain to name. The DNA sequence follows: TGTGCCAGCAGTCCGACCGGTTCGTTTAATGAAAAACTGTTTTTT. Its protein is CASSPTGSFNEKLFF.